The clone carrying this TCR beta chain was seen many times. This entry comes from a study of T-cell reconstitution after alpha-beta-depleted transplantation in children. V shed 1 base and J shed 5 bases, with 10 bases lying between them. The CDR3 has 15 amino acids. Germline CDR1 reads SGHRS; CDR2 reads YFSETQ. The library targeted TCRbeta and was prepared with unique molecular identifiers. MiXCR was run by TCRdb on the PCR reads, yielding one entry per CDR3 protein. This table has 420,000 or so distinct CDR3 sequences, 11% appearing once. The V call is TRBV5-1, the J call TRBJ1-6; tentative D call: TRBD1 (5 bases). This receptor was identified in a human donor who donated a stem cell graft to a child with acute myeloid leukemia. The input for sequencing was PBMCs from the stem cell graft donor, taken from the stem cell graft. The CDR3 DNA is TGCGCCAGCAGCTTGTCGCAGGGCAATAATTCACCCCTCCACTTT. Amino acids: CASSLSQGNNSPLHF.